This T cell receptor (beta chain) was sequenced during a study of response to subunit inactivated influenza vaccine. Whole-study results and caveats: The authors suggested that few new T cells are recruited per seasonal influenza vaccination.

The V gene's germline CDR1 is DFQATT and CDR2 SNEGSKA (reference sequence). The V segment lost 0 bases and the J segment 3 bases; nucleotides outside the gene matches: 3. The CDR3 extends over 15 amino acids. This clonotype was observed a handful of times. Its target is not known. TCRdb reprocessed the RT-PCR reads via MiXCR and lists one record per CDR3 protein. The sample records over 150,000 distinct CDR3 sequences, over 8.5% being singletons. The chain has TRBV20-1 and TRBJ2-1, with 9 bases identical to TRBD2. The clonotype was recovered from a man aged 50-75 years who received an inactivated influenza vaccine. The specimen was CD8+ T cells sorted from PBMCs, collected roughly 24 months after vaccination. Here the CDR3 reads CSARELAGFYNEQFF. DNA for the CDR3: TGCAGTGCTAGAGAGCTAGCGGGGTTCTACAATGAGCAGTTCTTC.